The sequence of this T cell receptor (beta chain) was determined in a study of T cell responses to AZD1222 COVID-19 vaccine. Study summary: Second-dose intervals of approximately 4 or approximately 12 weeks were pooled. Study findings and constraints: Spike-spanning, vaccine-associated CD4 TCRs were dominant at 160-218 and 743-854. There were mostly white British donors and more females than males, and clonal diversity was possibly underestimated. Elevations in Spike-specific TCR breadth and depth followed administration of two AZD1222 doses.

The data were produced by immunoSEQ multiplex PCR, yet TCRdb's version contains in-frame clones alone and is incomplete. The sample has about 110,000 clones, around 85% seen once; the top ten hold 5% to 7%. The CDR3 totals 14 residues. Per the germline V gene, CDR1 is MDHEN and CDR2 is SYDVKM. Trimming removed 7 bases at V and 7 bases at J, with 19 bases between. About this clone itself: Its antigen is unknown.

The chain recombines TRBV28 with TRBJ1-1, with a tentative D call TRBD1 (5 bases). The source is an adult in good health. The sample was peripheral blood, taken on day 0 of AZD1222 vaccination. The CDR3 region is CASMGGAIINEAFF. Written as DNA, the CDR3 is TGTGCCAGCATGGGCGGGGCTATAATTAATGAAGCTTTCTTT.